This T cell receptor beta chain stems from a study of cytomegalovirus exposure and HLA in healthy donors. Whole-study context: Clustering assigned roughly 81% of the approximately 400 genotyped donors to the Caucasian-associated ancestry cluster. The study's findings and limits: Usually a TCR sequence was rare, but some public TCRs were found in many donors. For most TCR beta V segments, an earlier analysis put the productive rate at about 87% or about 30% of the time. An analysis was carried out at a later point. It showed that HLA-associated TCR beta chains were more clonally expanded than equally common non-associated chains.

With 60 Vbeta and 13 Jbeta primers, the PCR was carried out. Clones were sequenced by immunoSEQ multiplex PCR, and TCRdb holds only the in-frame ones, with some missing. Of approximately 180,000 clones in the sample, around 83% were seen once. Worth noting for this clone: Its antigen is not identified.

V was clipped by 3 bases and J by 8 bases, with 11 bases between them. CDR1 is SGDLS, CDR2 YYNGEE, per germline. The CDR3 contains 12 residues. Material: PBMCs. The chain couples TRBV9 to TRBJ1-2; D is ambiguous. This sequence was found in a woman aged 40 to 49 in good health and CMV-seronegative. CDR3 region: CASSATPLGYTF. The CDR3 DNA is TGTGCCAGCAGCGCCACTCCTCTGGGCTACACCTTC.